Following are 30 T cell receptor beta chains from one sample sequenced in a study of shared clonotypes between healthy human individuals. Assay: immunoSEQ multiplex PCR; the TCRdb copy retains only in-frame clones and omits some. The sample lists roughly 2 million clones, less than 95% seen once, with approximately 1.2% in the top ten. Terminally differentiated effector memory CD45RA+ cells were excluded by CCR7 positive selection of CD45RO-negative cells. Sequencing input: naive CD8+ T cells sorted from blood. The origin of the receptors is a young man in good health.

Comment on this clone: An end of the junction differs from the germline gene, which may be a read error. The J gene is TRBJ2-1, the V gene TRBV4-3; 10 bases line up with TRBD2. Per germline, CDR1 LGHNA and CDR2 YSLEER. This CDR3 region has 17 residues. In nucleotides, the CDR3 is TGCGCCAGCAGCGAAGAACCCCTAGCGGGAGTTATAAATGAGCAGTTCTTC. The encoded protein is CASSEEPLAGVINEQFF.

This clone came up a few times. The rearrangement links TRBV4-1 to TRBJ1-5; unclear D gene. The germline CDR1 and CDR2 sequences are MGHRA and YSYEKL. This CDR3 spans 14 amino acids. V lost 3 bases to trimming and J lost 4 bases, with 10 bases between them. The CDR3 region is CASSQGGWNQPQHF. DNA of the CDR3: TGCGCCAGCAGCCAGGGTGGATGGAATCAGCCCCAGCATTTT.

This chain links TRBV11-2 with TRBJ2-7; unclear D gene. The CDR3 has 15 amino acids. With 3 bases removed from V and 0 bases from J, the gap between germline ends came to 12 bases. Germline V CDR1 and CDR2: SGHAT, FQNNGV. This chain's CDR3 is CASSFDGLYSYEQYF. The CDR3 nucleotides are TGTGCCAGCAGCTTTGACGGGTTGTACTCCTACGAGCAGTACTTC.

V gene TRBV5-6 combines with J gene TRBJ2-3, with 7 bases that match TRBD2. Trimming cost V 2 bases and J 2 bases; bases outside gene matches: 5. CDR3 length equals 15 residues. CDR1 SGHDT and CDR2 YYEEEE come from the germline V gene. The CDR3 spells CASSFSSGITDTQYF. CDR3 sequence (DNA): TGTGCCAGCAGCTTTTCGAGCGGGATCACAGATACGCAGTATTTT.

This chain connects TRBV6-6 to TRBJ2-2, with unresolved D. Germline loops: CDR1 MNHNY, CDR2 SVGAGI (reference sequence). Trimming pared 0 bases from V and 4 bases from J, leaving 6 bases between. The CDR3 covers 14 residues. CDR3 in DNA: TGTGCCAGCAGTTACTCGATCCTCACCGGGGAGCTGTTTTTT. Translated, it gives CASSYSILTGELFF.

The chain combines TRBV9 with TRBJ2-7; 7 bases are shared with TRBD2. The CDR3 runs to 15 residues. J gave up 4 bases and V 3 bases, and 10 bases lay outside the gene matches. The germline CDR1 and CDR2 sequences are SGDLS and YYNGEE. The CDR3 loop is CASSEAGAGLYEQYF. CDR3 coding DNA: TGTGCCAGCAGCGAGGCAGGAGCGGGACTATACGAGCAGTACTTC.

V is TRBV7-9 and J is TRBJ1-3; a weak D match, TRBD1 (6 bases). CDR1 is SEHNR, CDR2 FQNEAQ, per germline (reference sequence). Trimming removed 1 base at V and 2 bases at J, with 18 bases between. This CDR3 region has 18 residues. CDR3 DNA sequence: TGTGCCAGCAGCTTAGGCGGGACACGGGGCTCCGCTGGAAACACCATATATTTT. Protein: CASSLGGTRGSAGNTIYF.

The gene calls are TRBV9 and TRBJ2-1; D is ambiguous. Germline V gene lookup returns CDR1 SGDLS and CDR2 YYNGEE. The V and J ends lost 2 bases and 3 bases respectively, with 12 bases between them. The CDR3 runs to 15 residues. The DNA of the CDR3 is TGTGCCAGCAGCGTTAGGTATGAAGTCTACAATGAGCAGTTCTTC. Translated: CASSVRYEVYNEQFF. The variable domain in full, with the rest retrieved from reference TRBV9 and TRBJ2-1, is DSGVTQTPKHLITATGQRVTLRCSPRSGDLSVYWYQQSLDQGLQFLIQYYNGEERAKGNILERFSAQQFPDLHSELNLSSLELGDSALYFCASSVRYEVYNEQFFGPGTRLTVL.

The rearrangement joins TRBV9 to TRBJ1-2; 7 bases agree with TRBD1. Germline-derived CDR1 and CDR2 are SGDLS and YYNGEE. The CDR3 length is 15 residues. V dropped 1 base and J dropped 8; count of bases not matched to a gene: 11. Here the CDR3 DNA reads TGTGCCAGCAGCGTAATTTCTGGACAGGCCGGCGGCTACACCTTC. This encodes CASSVISGQAGGYTF.

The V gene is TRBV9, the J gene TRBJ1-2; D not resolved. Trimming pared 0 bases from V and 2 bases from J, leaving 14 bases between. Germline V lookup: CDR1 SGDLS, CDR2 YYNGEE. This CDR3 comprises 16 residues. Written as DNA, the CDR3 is TGTGCCAGCAGCGTAGATTGGTCTACTACCAACTATGGCTACACCTTC. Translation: CASSVDWSTTNYGYTF.

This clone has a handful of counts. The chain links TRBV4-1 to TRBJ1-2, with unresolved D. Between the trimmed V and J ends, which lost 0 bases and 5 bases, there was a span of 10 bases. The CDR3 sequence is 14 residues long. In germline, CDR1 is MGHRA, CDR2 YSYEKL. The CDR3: CASSQDRTEYGYTF. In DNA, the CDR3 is TGCGCCAGCAGCCAAGATCGGACGGAATATGGCTACACCTTC.

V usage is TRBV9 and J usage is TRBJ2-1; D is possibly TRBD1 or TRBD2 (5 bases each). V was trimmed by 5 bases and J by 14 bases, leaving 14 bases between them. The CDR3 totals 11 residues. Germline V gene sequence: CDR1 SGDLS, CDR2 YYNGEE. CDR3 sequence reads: CASSSGTDEFF. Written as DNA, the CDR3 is TGTGCCAGCAGTTCCGGGACCGACGAGTTCTTC.

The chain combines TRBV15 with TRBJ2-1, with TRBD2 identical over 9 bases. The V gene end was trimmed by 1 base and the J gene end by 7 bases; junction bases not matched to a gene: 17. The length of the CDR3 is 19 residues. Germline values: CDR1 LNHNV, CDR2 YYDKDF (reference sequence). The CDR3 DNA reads TGTGCCACCAGCAGAGGCGGACTAGCGTACACCCTCGATGTGAATGAGCAGTTCTTC. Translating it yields CATSRGGLAYTLDVNEQFF.

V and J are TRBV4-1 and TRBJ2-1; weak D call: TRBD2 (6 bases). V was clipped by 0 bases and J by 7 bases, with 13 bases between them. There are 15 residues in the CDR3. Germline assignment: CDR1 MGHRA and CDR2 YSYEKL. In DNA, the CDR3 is TGCGCCAGCAGCCAAGATAGAGGGACTGCTAATGAGCAGTTCTTC. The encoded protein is CASSQDRGTANEQFF.

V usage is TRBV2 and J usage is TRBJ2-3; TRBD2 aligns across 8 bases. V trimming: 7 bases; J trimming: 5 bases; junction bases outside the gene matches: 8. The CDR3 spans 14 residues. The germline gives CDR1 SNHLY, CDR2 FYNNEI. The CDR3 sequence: CASTREAGEDTQYF. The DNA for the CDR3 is TGTGCCAGCACCCGGGAAGCGGGAGAAGATACGCAGTATTTT.

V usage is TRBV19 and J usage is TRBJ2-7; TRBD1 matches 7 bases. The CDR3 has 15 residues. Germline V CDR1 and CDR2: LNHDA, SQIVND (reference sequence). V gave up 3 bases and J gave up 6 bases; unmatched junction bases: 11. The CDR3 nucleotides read TGTGCCAGTAGTATCGTGTTGACAGGGCGGGCCGAGCAGTACTTC. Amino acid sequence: CASSIVLTGRAEQYF.

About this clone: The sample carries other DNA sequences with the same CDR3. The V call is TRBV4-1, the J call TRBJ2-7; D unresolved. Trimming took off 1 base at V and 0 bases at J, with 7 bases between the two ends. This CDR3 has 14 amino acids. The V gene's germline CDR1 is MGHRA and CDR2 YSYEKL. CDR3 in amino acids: CASSQVPDSYEQYF. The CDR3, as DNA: TGCGCCAGCAGCCAAGTTCCCGACTCCTACGAGCAGTACTTC.

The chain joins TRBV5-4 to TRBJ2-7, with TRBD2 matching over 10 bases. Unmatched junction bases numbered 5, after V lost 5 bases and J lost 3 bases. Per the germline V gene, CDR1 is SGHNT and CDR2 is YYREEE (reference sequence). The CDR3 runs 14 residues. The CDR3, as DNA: TGTGCCAGCAGACCGGGACTAGCGAGCTACGAGCAGTACTTC. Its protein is CASRPGLASYEQYF.

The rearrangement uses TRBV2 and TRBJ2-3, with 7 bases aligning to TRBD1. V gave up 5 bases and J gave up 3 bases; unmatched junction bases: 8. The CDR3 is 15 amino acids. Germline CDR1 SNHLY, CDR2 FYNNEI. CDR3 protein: CASSTRDSATDTQYF. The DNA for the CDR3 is TGTGCCAGCAGTACCCGGGACAGTGCAACAGATACGCAGTATTTT.

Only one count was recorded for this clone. The CDR3 protein is CASSPGGAGHQNNEQFF. CDR3 in DNA: TGCGCCAGCAGCCCAGGGGGGGCGGGGCACCAAAACAATGAGCAGTTCTTC. V and J are TRBV4-1 and TRBJ2-1; D is perhaps TRBD1 or TRBD2 (7 bases each). CDR3 length: 17 residues. Between the trimmed V and J ends, which lost 4 bases and 5 bases, there was a span of 21 bases. Germline V gene lookup returns CDR1 MGHRA and CDR2 YSYEKL.

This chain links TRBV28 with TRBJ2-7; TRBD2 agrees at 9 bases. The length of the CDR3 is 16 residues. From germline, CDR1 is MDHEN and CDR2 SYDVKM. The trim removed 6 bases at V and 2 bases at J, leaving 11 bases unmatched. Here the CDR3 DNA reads TGTGCCAGCAGCCCTCTCACTAGCGGGCTAGCCTACGAGCAGTACTTC. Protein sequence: CASSPLTSGLAYEQYF.

CDR3 DNA sequence: TGTGCCAGCAGCTTCACCAGAAGCTCTGGAAACACCATATATTTT. It encodes CASSFTRSSGNTIYF. The chain links TRBV5-7 to TRBJ1-3; D is ambiguous. TRBV5-7 counts as an open reading frame of uncertain function. CDR3 length: 15 residues. V was shortened by 2 bases and J by 0 bases, with 9 bases between the two germline ends.

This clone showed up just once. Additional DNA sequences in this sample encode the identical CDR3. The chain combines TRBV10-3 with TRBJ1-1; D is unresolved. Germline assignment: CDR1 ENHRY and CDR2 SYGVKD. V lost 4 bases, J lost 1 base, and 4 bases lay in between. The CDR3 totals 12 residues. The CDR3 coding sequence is TGTGCCATCAGTGGGGGGAACACTGAAGCTTTCTTT. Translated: CAISGGNTEAFF.

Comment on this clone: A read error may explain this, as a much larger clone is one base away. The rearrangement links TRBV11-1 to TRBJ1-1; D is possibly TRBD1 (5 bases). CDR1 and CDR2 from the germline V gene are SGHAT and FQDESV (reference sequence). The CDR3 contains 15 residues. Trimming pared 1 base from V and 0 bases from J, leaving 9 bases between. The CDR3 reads CASSLGRGMNTEAFF. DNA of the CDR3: TGTGCCAGCAGCTTAGGGAGGGGAATGAACACTGAAGCTTTCTTT.

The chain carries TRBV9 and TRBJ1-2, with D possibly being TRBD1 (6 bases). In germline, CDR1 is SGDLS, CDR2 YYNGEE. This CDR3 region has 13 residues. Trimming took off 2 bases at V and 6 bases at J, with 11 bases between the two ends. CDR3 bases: TGTGCCAGCAGCGTGCAGGGGCTTGATGGCTACACCTTC. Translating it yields CASSVQGLDGYTF.

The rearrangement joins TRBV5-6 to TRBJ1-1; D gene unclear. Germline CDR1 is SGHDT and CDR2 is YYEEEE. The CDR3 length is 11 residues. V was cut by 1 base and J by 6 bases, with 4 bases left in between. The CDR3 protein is CASSLMAEAFF. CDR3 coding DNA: TGTGCCAGCAGCTTGATGGCTGAAGCTTTCTTT.

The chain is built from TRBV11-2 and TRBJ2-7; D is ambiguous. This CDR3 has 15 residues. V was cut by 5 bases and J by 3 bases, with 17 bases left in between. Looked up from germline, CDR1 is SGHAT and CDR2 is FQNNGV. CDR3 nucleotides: TGTGCCAGCAGCCTACCCGACACCCGAGACTACGAGCAGTACTTC. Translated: CASSLPDTRDYEQYF.

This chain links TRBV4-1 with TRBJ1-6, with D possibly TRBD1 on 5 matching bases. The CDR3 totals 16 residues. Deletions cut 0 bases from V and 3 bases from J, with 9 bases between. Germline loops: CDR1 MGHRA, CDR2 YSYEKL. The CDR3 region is CASSQERGDYNSPLHF. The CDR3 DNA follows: TGCGCCAGCAGCCAAGAGAGGGGCGACTATAATTCACCCCTCCACTTT.

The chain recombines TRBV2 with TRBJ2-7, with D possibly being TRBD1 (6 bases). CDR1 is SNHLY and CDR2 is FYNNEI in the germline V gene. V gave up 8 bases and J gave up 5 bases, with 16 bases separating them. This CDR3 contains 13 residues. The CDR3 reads CASEGVLGNEQYF. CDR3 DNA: TGTGCCAGCGAGGGGGTACTCGGGAACGAGCAGTACTTC.

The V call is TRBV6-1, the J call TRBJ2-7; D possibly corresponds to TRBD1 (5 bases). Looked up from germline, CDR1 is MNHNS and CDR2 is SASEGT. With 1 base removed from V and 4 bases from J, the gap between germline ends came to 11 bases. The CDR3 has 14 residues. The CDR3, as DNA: TGTGCCAGCAGTGAAGAAACAGGCCATTACGAGCAGTACTTC. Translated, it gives CASSEETGHYEQYF.